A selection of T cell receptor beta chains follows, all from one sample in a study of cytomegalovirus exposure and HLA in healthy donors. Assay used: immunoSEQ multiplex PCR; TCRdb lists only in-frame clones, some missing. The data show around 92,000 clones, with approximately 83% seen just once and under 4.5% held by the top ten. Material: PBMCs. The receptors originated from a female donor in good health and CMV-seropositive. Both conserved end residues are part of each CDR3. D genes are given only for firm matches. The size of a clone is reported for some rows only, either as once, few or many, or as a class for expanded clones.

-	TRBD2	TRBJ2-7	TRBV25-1	TGTGCCAGCAGTCCCGGACTAGCGGGCTACTACGAGCAGTACTTC	CASSPGLAGYYEQYF
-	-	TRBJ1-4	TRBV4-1	TGCGCCAGCAGCCCCCGGGGGAATGAAAAACTGTTTTTT	CASSPRGNEKLFF
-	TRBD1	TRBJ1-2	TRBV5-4	TGTGCCGGCAGCCCGACTGGACAGGGAGGAGGTGGCTACACCTTC	CAGSPTGQGGGGYTF
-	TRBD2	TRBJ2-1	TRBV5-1	TGCGCCAGCAGCCAATCGACTAGCGGGATTCCCAATGAGCAGTTCTTC	CASSQSTSGIPNEQFF
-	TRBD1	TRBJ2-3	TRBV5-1	TGCGCCAGCAGCTTGGGGGACAGAGGCACAGATACGCAGTATTTT	CASSLGDRGTDTQYF
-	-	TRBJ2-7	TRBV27	TGTGCCAGCAGTTTATTAGGAGGCTCCTACGAGCAGTACTTC	CASSLLGGSYEQYF
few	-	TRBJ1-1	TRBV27	TGTGCCAGCAGTTCCTTGGGGGAGGTCGCTTTCTTT	CASSSLGEVAFF
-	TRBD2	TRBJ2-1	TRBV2	TGTGCCAGCAGGGAACTAGCGGGGGGGCCGAATGAGCAGTTCTTC	CASRELAGGPNEQFF
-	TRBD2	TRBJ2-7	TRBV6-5	TGTGCCAGCAGTTACTCGACGGGGGGTGATTACGAGCAGTACTTC	CASSYSTGGDYEQYF
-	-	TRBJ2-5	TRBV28	TGTGCCAGCAGTTTAAGGGGTGGGGCTACCCAAGAGACCCAGTACTTC	CASSLRGGATQETQYF
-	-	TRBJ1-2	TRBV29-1	TGTAGCGTTGAAGTACTTGAGGGGGTACAAGGCTACACCTTC	CSVEVLEGVQGYTF
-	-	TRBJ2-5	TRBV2	TGTGCCAGCAGTGGTCAGTCCCAGTACTTC	CASSGQSQYF
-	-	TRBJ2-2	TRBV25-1	TGTGCCAGCAGCCCGCAGGCGAGCACCGGGGAGCTGTTTTTT	CASSPQASTGELFF
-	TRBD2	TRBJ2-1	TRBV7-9	TGTGCCAGCAGCTCCTCTGGACTAGCCGTAAGCTCCTACAATGAGCAGTTCTTC	CASSSSGLAVSSYNEQFF
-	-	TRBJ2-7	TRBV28	TGTGCCAGCAGTTCCCCACAGTACGAGCAGTACTTC	CASSSPQYEQYF
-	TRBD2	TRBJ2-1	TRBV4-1	TGCGCCAGCAGCCGCGGGGGGGACGTATCAGAGCAGTTCTTC	CASSRGGDVSEQFF
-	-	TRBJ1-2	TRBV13	TGTGCCAGCAGCTTACAAACAGGGACGGCTTACTATGGCTACACCTTC	CASSLQTGTAYYGYTF
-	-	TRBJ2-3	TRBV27	TGTGCCAGCAACCACGAGGGGGGGGCAGATACGCAGTATTTT	CASNHEGGADTQYF